A single sample is the source of the 21 T cell receptor beta chains below, sequenced in a study of cytomegalovirus exposure and HLA in healthy donors. The primer mix had 60 Vbeta and 13 Jbeta primers. Sequencing was performed with immunoSEQ multiplex PCR; in TCRdb, only in-frame clones are kept and a portion is missing. The top ten hold approximately 5.3% of the sample, which has 240,000 or so clones, 82% seen once. Sequencing input: PBMCs. Receptors were obtained from a woman aged 40-49 years in good health and CMV-seropositive.

Notes on this clone: One end of the junction does not line up with germline, which may come from a read error. This rearrangement joins TRBV30 to TRBJ1-2; D ambiguous. The CDR3 length is 16 residues. Germline V gene sequence: CDR1 GTSNPN, CDR2 SVGIG (reference sequence). The CDR3 here is CAWIKLGSGENYGCTF. The CDR3 nucleotides read TGTGCCTGGATTAAACTCGGGAGTGGCGAGAACTATGGCTGCACCTTC.

The chain is built from TRBV25-1 and TRBJ2-4, with D maybe TRBD2 (5 bases). CDR3 length: 16 amino acids. The V gene's germline CDR1 is MGHDK and CDR2 SYGVNS. Trimming left V 5 bases short and J 0 bases short, with 14 bases between. The CDR3: CASSPHGGPAKNIQYF. Written as DNA, the CDR3 is TGTGCCAGCAGTCCCCATGGAGGACCAGCCAAAAACATTCAGTACTTC.

This sequence joins TRBV5-4 and TRBJ2-3, with 9 bases that match TRBD2. J lost 0 bases, V lost 3 bases, and 8 bases had no gene match. The CDR3 covers 17 residues. Germline loops: CDR1 SGHNT, CDR2 YYREEE (reference sequence). CDR3 region: CASSWGWSGRSTDTQYF. In DNA form, the CDR3 reads TGTGCCAGCAGCTGGGGTTGGAGCGGGAGGAGCACAGATACGCAGTATTTT. The variable domain in full, with the rest retrieved from reference TRBV5-4 and TRBJ2-3, is ETGVTQSPTHLIKTRGQQVTLRCSSQSGHNTVSWYQQALGQGPQFIFQYYREEENGRGNFPPRFSGLQFPNYSSELNVNALELDDSALYLCASSWGWSGRSTDTQYFGPGTRLTVL.

Turning to this clone: A read error may account for a junction end that differs from germline. This chain joins TRBV18 and TRBJ2-7; 9 nucleotides match TRBD2. The CDR3 extends over 17 amino acids. Germline lookup yields CDR1 KGHSH and CDR2 LQKENI. The CDR3 nucleotides read TGTGCCAGCTCACCACCTAACCCAGCGGGGGGCTCCTGCGAGCAGTACTTC. Translated, it gives CASSPPNPAGGSCEQYF.

The rearrangement links TRBV30 to TRBJ1-2; unclear D gene. V lost 6 bases and J 0 bases, leaving 11 bases between the germline ends. The CDR3 loop spans 13 amino acids. Germline V gives CDR1 GTSNPN, CDR2 SVGIG (reference sequence). The CDR3 region is CACGDISNYGYTF. The CDR3 nucleotides are TGTGCCTGCGGAGATATTTCTAACTATGGCTACACCTTC.

The chain joins TRBV7-2 to TRBJ2-7; TRBD2 matches at 10 bases. Germline V CDR1 and CDR2: SGHTA, FQGNSA. V was clipped by 2 bases and J by 5 bases; unmatched bases: 12. This CDR3 contains 17 residues. The chain's CDR3 is CASSLRTASGSRNEQYF. The CDR3 DNA follows: TGTGCCAGCAGCTTAAGAACGGCTAGCGGGAGTCGCAACGAGCAGTACTTC.

The J gene is TRBJ1-4, the V gene TRBV2; D not certain. This CDR3 spans 14 amino acids. The V end lost 5 bases, the J end lost 4 bases, and 11 bases lay between the germline ends. Germline assignment: CDR1 SNHLY and CDR2 FYNNEI. CDR3 sequence reads: CASSINSYNEKLFF. The DNA for the CDR3 is TGTGCCAGCAGTATCAACAGCTATAATGAAAAACTGTTTTTT.

The V gene is TRBV19, the J gene TRBJ1-1; D might be TRBD1 (6 bases). The V end was cut by 5 bases, the J end by 9 bases, with 16 bases between. Germline CDR1 LNHDA, CDR2 SQIVND (reference sequence). The CDR3 covers 13 residues. The CDR3 region has the DNA TGTGCCAGTAGTCCCCCGGGGGGGGCACAAGCTTTCTTT. Its translation is CASSPPGGAQAFF.

This sequence joins TRBV28 and TRBJ1-1; tentative D call: TRBD1 (5 bases). The V gene lost 2 bases and the J gene lost 9 bases, with 16 bases spanning the gap. Germline CDR1 MDHEN, CDR2 SYDVKM. This CDR3 is built from 14 residues. The CDR3 nucleotides read TGTGCCAGCAGTTTAGGGGCGCGAGGAATCCAAGCTTTCTTT. The encoded protein is CASSLGARGIQAFF.

The rearrangement joins TRBV5-4 to TRBJ2-5; TRBD2 agrees at 14 bases. CDR3 length equals 17 residues. The V gene end was trimmed by 5 bases and the J gene end by 4 bases; junction bases not matched to a gene: 10. The germline V gene has CDR1 SGHNT and CDR2 YYREEE (reference sequence). The CDR3 is CASSGTSGRGLRETQYF. CDR3 nucleotide sequence: TGTGCCAGCAGTGGGACTAGCGGGAGAGGCTTAAGAGAGACCCAGTACTTC. The full variable domain, in which reference TRBV5-4 and TRBJ2-5 provide the parts outside the CDR3, is ETGVTQSPTHLIKTRGQQVTLRCSSQSGHNTVSWYQQALGQGPQFIFQYYREEENGRGNFPPRFSGLQFPNYSSELNVNALELDDSALYLCASSGTSGRGLRETQYFGPGTRLLVL.

The V gene is TRBV12-5, the J gene TRBJ2-1; 14 bases are shared with TRBD2. V shed 0 bases and J 1 base; nucleotides not matched to a gene: 14. CDR3 length equals 22 residues. Germline CDR1 LGHNT, CDR2 FRNRAP. The CDR3 nucleotides read TGTGCTAGTGGTTTGGTAGGTCCAGGGACTAGCGGGAGTAGGGGGTCCTACAATGAGCAGTTCTTC. Translated: CASGLVGPGTSGSRGSYNEQFF.

CDR3 DNA sequence: TGTGCCAGCAAACGTCCGGGACATGACTTAAAAGATACGCAGTATTTT. Amino acid sequence: CASKRPGHDLKDTQYF. The chain carries TRBV6-6 and TRBJ2-3; perhaps TRBD1 as D (6 bases). The CDR3 extends over 16 amino acids. The V gene's germline CDR1 is MNHNY and CDR2 SVGAGI (reference sequence). V was cut by 7 bases and J by 5 bases, with 22 bases left in between.

To note about this clone: The identical CDR3 is also encoded by other nucleotide sequences in the sample. This chain connects TRBV4-2 to TRBJ2-1, with TRBD2 identical over 9 bases. Losses at the gene ends were 0 bases for V and 4 bases for J; bases not matched to a gene: 7. The CDR3 is made up of 17 amino acids. Per germline, CDR1 LGHNA and CDR2 YNFKEQ. The CDR3 DNA is TGTGCCAGCAGCCAAGATCGGTTAGCGGGAGCGTACAATGAGCAGTTCTTC. It translates to CASSQDRLAGAYNEQFF.

The chain employs TRBV7-9 and TRBJ1-5; D perhaps matches TRBD1 (6 bases). Germline V gene sequence: CDR1 SEHNR, CDR2 FQNEAQ (reference sequence). The CDR3 covers 15 residues. The V gene lost 5 bases and the J gene lost 4 bases, with 15 bases spanning the gap. This CDR3 is CASSPMGAGNQPQHF. CDR3 bases: TGTGCCAGCAGCCCCATGGGGGCAGGTAATCAGCCCCAGCATTTT.

This clone was seen just once. The V gene is TRBV2, the J gene TRBJ2-1, with 11 bases identical to TRBD2. The CDR3 spans 15 residues. The ends lost 2 bases at V and 10 bases at J; junction bases unmatched: 7. Per germline, CDR1 SNHLY and CDR2 FYNNEI. CDR3 in amino acids: CASSEQTSGGLEQFF. For the CDR3, the DNA is TGTGCCAGCAGTGAACAAACTAGCGGGGGTCTCGAGCAGTTCTTC.

The chain is built from TRBV7-6 and TRBJ2-7, with D possibly TRBD1 on 6 matching bases. CDR3 length: 15 residues. The V gene's germline CDR1 is SGHVS and CDR2 FNYEAQ. Trimming left V 5 bases short and J 3 bases short, with 17 bases between. The CDR3 DNA follows: TGTGCCAGCAGCCAGGGCCCCGGACAGCTCTACGAGCAGTACTTC. This sequence encodes CASSQGPGQLYEQYF. The variable domain in full, with the rest retrieved from reference TRBV7-6 and TRBJ2-7, is GAGVSQSPRYKVTKRGQDVALRCDPISGHVSLYWYRQALGQGPEFLTYFNYEAQQDKSGLPNDRFSAERPEGSISTLTIQRTEQRDSAMYRCASSQGPGQLYEQYFGPGTRLTVT.

The chain employs TRBV6-1 and TRBJ2-7; a possible D gene is TRBD1 (6 bases). This CDR3 comprises 18 residues. The germline gives CDR1 MNHNS, CDR2 SASEGT. The V gene lost 0 bases and the J gene lost 0 bases, with 18 bases spanning the gap. The CDR3 is CASSEAGTGPAISYEQYF. Here the CDR3 DNA reads TGTGCCAGCAGTGAAGCCGGTACAGGGCCAGCAATCTCCTACGAGCAGTACTTC.

The V gene is TRBV10-3, the J gene TRBJ2-3, with TRBD1 identical over 7 bases. CDR3 length: 16 amino acids. V gave up 2 bases and J gave up 4 bases; unmatched junction bases: 9. CDR1 is ENHRY, CDR2 SYGVKD, per germline. DNA of the CDR3: TGTGCCATCAGTGAGCCCGGAAGGGGGCAATCAGATACGCAGTATTTT. It codes for CAISEPGRGQSDTQYF.

This clone was seen only a few times. The chain is built from TRBV9 and TRBJ1-2, with D possibly matching TRBD1 (6 bases). Germline CDR1 SGDLS, CDR2 YYNGEE. This CDR3 contains 14 residues. With 4 bases removed from V and 2 bases from J, the gap between germline ends came to 12 bases. The CDR3 DNA reads as TGTGCCAGCAGCACAGGGTCCCTCAACTATGGCTACACCTTC. Translated, it gives CASSTGSLNYGYTF.

This clone has just a few counts. The V gene is TRBV7-9, the J gene TRBJ1-6, with no clear D. The CDR3 covers 14 residues. Trimming cost V 1 base and J 8 bases, with 9 bases left between them. Germline V CDR1 and CDR2: SEHNR, FQNEAQ (reference sequence). CDR3 loop: CASSLVALDSPLHF. Here the CDR3 DNA reads TGTGCCAGCAGCTTAGTCGCCCTAGATTCACCCCTCCACTTT.

The chain uses TRBV19 and TRBJ1-2, with TRBD1 identical over 7 bases. Germline V CDR1 and CDR2: LNHDA, SQIVND (reference sequence). The CDR3 runs to 14 residues. Losses at the gene ends were 6 bases for V and 1 base for J; bases not matched to a gene: 5. This chain's CDR3 is CASSRDSLNYGYTF. CDR3 bases: TGTGCCAGTAGCCGGGACAGCCTTAACTATGGCTACACCTTC.